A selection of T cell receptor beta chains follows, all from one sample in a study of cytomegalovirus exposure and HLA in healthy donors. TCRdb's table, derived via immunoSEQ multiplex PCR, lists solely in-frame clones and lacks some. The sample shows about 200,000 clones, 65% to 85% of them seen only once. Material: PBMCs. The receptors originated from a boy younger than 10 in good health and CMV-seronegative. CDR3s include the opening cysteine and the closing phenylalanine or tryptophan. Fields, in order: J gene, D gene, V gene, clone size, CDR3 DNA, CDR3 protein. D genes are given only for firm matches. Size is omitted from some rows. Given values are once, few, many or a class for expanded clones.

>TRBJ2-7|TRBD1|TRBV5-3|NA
TGTGCCAGGAGACAGGGGGCGAGAGAGCAGTACTTC
CARRQGAREQYF
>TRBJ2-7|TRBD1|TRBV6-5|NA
TGTGCCAGCAGTCCGGGACAGGGGGCATACGAGCAGTACTTC
CASSPGQGAYEQYF
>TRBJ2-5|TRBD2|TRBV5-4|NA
TGTGCCAGCAGCCTGGGACTAGCGGGAGGGGAGACCCAGTACTTC
CASSLGLAGGETQYF
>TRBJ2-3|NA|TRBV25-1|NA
TGTGCCAGCAGTGGAATAGCCGTCTACACAGATACGCAGTATTTT
CASSGIAVYTDTQYF
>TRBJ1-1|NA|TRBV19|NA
TGTGCCAGTAGTACTACAGGCTTTGAAGCTTTCTTT
CASSTTGFEAFF
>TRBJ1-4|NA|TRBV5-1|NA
TGCGCCAGCAGCTTAGGTAATGAGGGCGAAAAACTGTTTTTT
CASSLGNEGEKLFF
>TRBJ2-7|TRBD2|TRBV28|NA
TGTGCCAGCAGTTTCGGGACTAGCTCCTACGAGCAGTACTTC
CASSFGTSSYEQYF
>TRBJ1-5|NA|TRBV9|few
TGTGCCAGCAGCCACGAAGAGGGAGTTCAGCCCCAGCATTTT
CASSHEEGVQPQHF
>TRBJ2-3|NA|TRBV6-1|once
TGTGCCAGCAGTGAAAGCCCAGATACGCAGTATTTT
CASSESPDTQYF
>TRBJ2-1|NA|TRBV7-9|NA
TGTGCCAGCAGCTCAGACCGGAGCTCCTACAATGAGCAGTTCTTC
CASSSDRSSYNEQFF
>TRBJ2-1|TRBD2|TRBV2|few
TGTGCCAGCAGTGACGTGGCGGGGGGGCTAGATGAGCAGTTCTTC
CASSDVAGGLDEQFF
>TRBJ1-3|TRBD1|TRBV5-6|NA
TGTGCCAGCAGCTGGGGGACAGACTCTGGAAACACCATATATTTT
CASSWGTDSGNTIYF
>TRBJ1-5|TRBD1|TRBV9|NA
TGTGCCAGCAGCGAGACAGGGGGTGATCAGCCCCAGCATTTT
CASSETGGDQPQHF
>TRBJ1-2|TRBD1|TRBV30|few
TGTGCCTGGGGCCCGGGACAGATATATGGCTACACCTTC
CAWGPGQIYGYTF
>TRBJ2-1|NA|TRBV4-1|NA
TGCGCCAGCAGCCAAGATGAGGGATATAACAATGAGCAGTTCTTC
CASSQDEGYNNEQFF
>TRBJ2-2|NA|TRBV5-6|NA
TGTGCCAGCAGCTTTGCGATCAACACCGGGGAGCTGTTTTTT
CASSFAINTGELFF
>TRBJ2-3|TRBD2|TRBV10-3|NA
TGTGCCATCAGTGAATTGGCTAGCGGGTCGAGCACAGATACGCAGTATTTT
CAISELASGSSTDTQYF